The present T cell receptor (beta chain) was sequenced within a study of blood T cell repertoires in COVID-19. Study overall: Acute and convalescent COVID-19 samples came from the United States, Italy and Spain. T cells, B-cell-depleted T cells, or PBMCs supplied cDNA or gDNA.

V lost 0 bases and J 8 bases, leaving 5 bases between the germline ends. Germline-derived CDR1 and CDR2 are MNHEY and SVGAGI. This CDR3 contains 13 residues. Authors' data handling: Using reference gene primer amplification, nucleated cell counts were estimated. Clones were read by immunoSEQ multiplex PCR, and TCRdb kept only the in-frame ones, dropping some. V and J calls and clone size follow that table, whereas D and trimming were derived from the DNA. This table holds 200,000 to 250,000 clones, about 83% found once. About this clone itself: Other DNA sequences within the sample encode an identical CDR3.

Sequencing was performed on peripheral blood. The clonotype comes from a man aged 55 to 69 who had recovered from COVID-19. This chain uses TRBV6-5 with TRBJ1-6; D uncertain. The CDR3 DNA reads TGTGCCAGCAGTTACTCCCGGGATTCACCCCTCCACTTT. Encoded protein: CASSYSRDSPLHF.